This TCR beta chain appears in the sequencing data of a study of blood T cell repertoires in COVID-19. Study as a whole: Spain, Italy and the United States supplied samples that represented acute and convalescent COVID-19.

This clone appeared a single time. Original processing methods: Reference gene primer amplification gave nucleated cell count estimates. Profiled with immunoSEQ multiplex PCR; TCRdb holds only in-frame clones, not every one. For V, J and clone size, that table is used; D and trimming come from the DNA. The sample includes 200,000 to 250,000 clones, about 82% of them seen just once. This sequence was found in a man aged 50 or older with COVID-19, enrolled during active disease. The sequencing sample was made of peripheral blood.

For the CDR3, the DNA is TGTGCCAGCAGTGAGTACAGGGGGCTAGTGAACACTGAAGCTTTCTTT. Translation gives CASSEYRGLVNTEAFF. The chain is built from TRBV6-1 and TRBJ1-1; TRBD1 aligns across 9 bases. Germline V gene sequence: CDR1 MNHNS, CDR2 SASEGT. V shed 3 bases and J 0 bases; nucleotides not matched to a gene: 5. This CDR3 region has 16 residues.